This is a list of T cell receptor beta chains from one sample in a study of blood T cells in healthy people across ages. TCRdb passed the 5' RACE reads through MiXCR, listing each CDR3 protein once. The table records roughly 1.9 million distinct CDR3 sequences, around 42% of them present only once. The source material was blood. These receptors originate from a human donor in good health. CDR3s include the opening cysteine and the closing phenylalanine or tryptophan. A D gene is named only where the DNA matches it firmly. The listing skips clone size in some rows; elsewhere it reads once, few, many or a size class.

TRBD2,TRBJ2-7,-,TRBV12-3/TRBV12-4,CASSLTPSGGGEQYF,TGTGCCAGCAGTTTGACCCCTAGCGGGGGGGGCGAGCAGTACTTC
TRBD2,TRBJ2-1,-,TRBV7-9,CASSLSGGDFNEQFF,TGTGCCAGCAGCCTTAGCGGGGGGGACTTCAATGAGCAGTTCTTC
-,TRBJ2-2,few,TRBV29-1,CSVVRETGELFF,TGCAGCGTTGTCCGAGAGACCGGGGAGCTGTTTTTT
-,TRBJ2-3,once,TRBV7-8,CACSFLGTSDTDTQYF,TGTGCCTGCAGCTTCCTTGGGACTTCAGACACAGATACGCAGTATTTT
-,TRBJ2-7,once,TRBV7-2,CASSQQGPLGEQYF,TGTGCCAGCAGCCAACAGGGACCCCTCGGGGAGCAGTACTTC
-,TRBJ1-1,-,TRBV7-3,CASSPLNMNTEAFF,TGTGCCAGCAGCCCCTTAAACATGAACACTGAAGCTTTCTTT
-,TRBJ2-5,-,TRBV5-1,CASSLALLVGETQYF,TGCGCCAGCAGCTTGGCCTTGTTGGTGGGAGAGACTCAGTACTTC
TRBD1,TRBJ2-7,-,TRBV11-3,CASSDRGPGNEQYF,TGTGCCAGCTCCGACAGGGGCCCCGGGAACGAGCAGTACTTC
-,TRBJ1-1,few,TRBV29-1,CSVREGEDAEAFF,TGCAGCGTGCGAGAGGGGGAGGACGCTGAAGCTTTCTTT
TRBD2,TRBJ2-1,-,TRBV4-2,CASSQELAGGLLYNEQFF,TGTGCCAGCAGCCAAGAACTAGCGGGGGGGCTTCTTTACAATGAGCAGTTCTTC
-,TRBJ1-1,-,TRBV6-2/TRBV6-3,CASTQVWENTEAFF,TGTGCCAGCACCCAAGTCTGGGAGAACACTGAAGCTTTCTTT
-,TRBJ2-5,few,TRBV7-9,CATLDRKETQYF,TGTGCCACCCTGGACAGAAAAGAGACCCAGTACTTC
-,TRBJ2-7,-,TRBV12-5,CASGLGGHTYEQYF,TGTGCTAGTGGTTTGGGGGGACACACTTACGAGCAGTACTTC
-,TRBJ1-1,-,TRBV29-1,CSVERSGDTEAFF,TGCAGCGTTGAAAGGTCGGGGGACACTGAAGCTTTCTTT
-,TRBJ1-2,-,TRBV7-2,CASRSRVGGNYDYTF,TGTGCCAGCAGATCCAGGGTCGGGGGGAACTATGACTACACCTTC
-,TRBJ2-1,many,TRBV12-3/TRBV12-4,CASSFRIGSYNEQFF,TGTGCCAGCAGTTTCAGGATAGGCTCCTACAATGAGCAGTTCTTC
-,TRBJ2-5,-,TRBV5-6,CASSVAGHEETQYF,TGTGCCAGCAGCGTGGCCGGTCATGAAGAGACCCAGTACTTC
-,TRBJ1-2,-,TRBV9,CASSVREGSIFAGYGYTF,TGTGCCAGCAGCGTACGCGAGGGATCAATTTTCGCTGGCTATGGCTACACCTTC
-,TRBJ1-5,few,TRBV6-5,CASSNRVDQPQHF,TGTGCCAGCAGTAACAGGGTAGATCAGCCCCAGCATTTT
TRBD1,TRBJ2-7,-,TRBV7-8,CASSSPTGEFHEQYF,TGTGCCAGCAGCTCCCCGACAGGGGAATTCCACGAGCAGTACTTC
-,TRBJ1-2,-,TRBV28,CATGGPNYGYTF,TGTGCCACCGGAGGGCCTAACTATGGCTACACCTTC
-,TRBJ2-1,few,TRBV27,CASSLSRGGEQFF,TGTGCCAGCAGTTTAAGCCGGGGAGGTGAGCAGTTCTTC
TRBD1,TRBJ2-7,few,TRBV7-2,CASRWTGTYEQYF,TGTGCCAGCAGATGGACAGGTACCTACGAGCAGTACTTC
-,TRBJ2-3,few,TRBV10-3,CAISEGTIGADTQYF,TGTGCCATCAGTGAGGGAACTATTGGCGCAGATACGCAGTATTTT
-,TRBJ2-7,-,TRBV10-3,CATSESSYEQYF,TGTGCCACCAGTGAGTCTTCCTACGAGCAGTACTTC
-,TRBJ2-1,few,TRBV4-3,CASSQDSHNEQFF,TGCGCCAGCAGCCAAGATAGCCACAATGAGCAGTTCTTC
-,TRBJ2-1,-,TRBV15,CATSRDWGPPDEQFF,TGTGCCACCAGCAGAGATTGGGGCCCCCCGGATGAGCAGTTCTTC
TRBD2,TRBJ2-3,few,TRBV7-2,CASSRTRPRTDTQYF,TGTGCCAGCAGCCGGACTAGACCTCGCACAGATACGCAGTATTTT
-,TRBJ2-6,-,TRBV5-1,CASSPLHASGANVLTF,TGCGCCAGCAGCCCCTTACACGCCTCTGGGGCCAACGTCCTGACTTTC
-,TRBJ2-7,-,TRBV4-3,CASGQESRGNDEQYF,TGCGCCAGCGGCCAAGAGTCTCGGGGGAACGACGAGCAGTACTTC
-,TRBJ1-1,-,TRBV12-3/TRBV12-4,CASTKGVWAEAFF,TGTGCCAGCACCAAAGGGGTTTGGGCTGAAGCTTTCTTT
TRBD2,TRBJ2-5,-,TRBV5-1,CASSLINSGGQETQYF,TGCGCCAGCAGCTTGATAAATAGCGGGGGACAAGAGACCCAGTACTTC
TRBD1,TRBJ2-5,-,TRBV3-1,CASSSGVEGQGFVTQYF,TGTGCCAGCAGCTCAGGGGTAGAAGGACAGGGGTTTGTGACCCAGTACTTC
-,TRBJ2-1,-,TRBV4-2,CASSPKGGAYNEQFF,TGTGCCAGCAGCCCAAAAGGGGGGGCCTACAATGAGCAGTTCTTC
TRBD1,TRBJ1-5,-,TRBV19,CASATGDSNQPQHF,TGTGCCAGTGCTACAGGGGATAGCAATCAGCCCCAGCATTTT
TRBD2,TRBJ2-7,-,TRBV5-1,CASTAAGDLSYEQYF,TGCGCGAGCACGGCGGCGGGGGATCTGAGCTACGAGCAGTACTTC
-,TRBJ1-1,-,TRBV7-2,CASSSHDGGTEAFF,TGTGCCAGCAGCAGCCACGACGGGGGAACTGAAGCTTTCTTT
TRBD2,TRBJ2-5,-,TRBV5-1,CASSLEASGGKTQYF,TGCGCCAGCAGCTTGGAGGCTAGCGGGGGCAAGACCCAGTACTTC
-,TRBJ1-1,-,TRBV5-1,CASSIEPSTMNTEAFF,TGCGCCAGCAGTATTGAGCCGTCTACCATGAACACTGAAGCTTTCTTT
TRBD1,TRBJ2-5,few,TRBV20-1,CSAPDRQETQYF,TGCAGTGCCCCGGACAGGCAAGAGACCCAGTACTTC
-,TRBJ1-2,few,TRBV6-2/TRBV6-3,CASSPRSLGIDGYTF,TGTGCCAGCTCACCACGTTCGTTGGGAATCGATGGCTACACCTTC
-,TRBJ1-2,few,TRBV6-1,CASNRRSNYGYTF,TGTGCCAGCAACCGACGGTCTAACTATGGCTACACCTTC
-,TRBJ2-6,-,TRBV6-1,CASSEAVTGANVLTF,TGTGCCAGCAGTGAAGCGGTAACTGGGGCCAACGTCCTGACTTTC
-,TRBJ1-6,-,TRBV7-9,CASSWTDGPLHF,TGTGCCAGCAGCTGGACAGACGGACCCCTCCACTTT
-,TRBJ2-7,-,TRBV7-9,CASSLLSGEQYF,TGTGCCAGCAGCTTATTATCTGGCGAGCAGTACTTC
-,TRBJ1-2,few,TRBV5-1,CASSLIGAERVKGYTF,TGCGCCAGCAGCTTGATAGGGGCCGAACGAGTAAAGGGCTACACCTTC
-,TRBJ2-3,few,TRBV5-1,CASSLGGLTSTDTQYF,TGCGCCAGCAGCTTGGGAGGGCTAACTAGCACAGATACGCAGTATTTT
-,TRBJ2-1,-,TRBV6-5,CASSYSNDGQFF,TGTGCCAGCAGTTACTCAAATGATGGGCAGTTCTTC
-,TRBJ1-1,-,TRBV20-1,CSARVATREAFF,TGCAGTGCTAGAGTAGCTACTCGTGAAGCTTTCTTT
TRBD2,TRBJ2-1,-,TRBV27,CASSPGGIAGGPRNEQFF,TGTGCCAGCAGTCCTGGTGGTATAGCGGGGGGGCCTCGGAATGAGCAGTTCTTC
-,TRBJ2-7,few,TRBV10-3,CAMGRGLEQYF,TGTGCCATGGGACGCGGACTCGAGCAGTACTTC
TRBD1,TRBJ2-7,few,TRBV25-1,CASTGGTGVPYEQYF,TGTGCCAGCACTGGGGGGACAGGGGTCCCCTACGAGCAGTACTTC
TRBD2,TRBJ2-3,few,TRBV20-1,CSARDPSYSTSGVADTQYF,TGCAGTGCTAGAGATCCCTCATATTCGACTAGCGGGGTGGCAGATACGCAGTATTTT
-,TRBJ2-1,few,TRBV6-2/TRBV6-3,CASLEGGVEQFF,TGTGCCAGCTTAGAGGGCGGTGTTGAGCAGTTCTTC
-,TRBJ2-3,few,TRBV29-1,CSVGGGLTDTQYF,TGCAGCGTGGGAGGGGGGTTAACGGATACGCAGTATTTT